This entry lists 26 T cell receptor beta chains sequenced from one sample in a study of shared clonotypes between healthy human individuals. TCRdb's copy holds only in-frame clones and misses some; the assay was immunoSEQ multiplex PCR. The sample contains hundreds of thousands of clones, approximately 79% of which appear only once. Sequenced material: memory CD4+ T cells sorted from blood. Subset specified: CD45RA-negative fraction. These receptors were obtained from a woman aged 25-40 years in good health.

A few counts support this clone. The gene calls are TRBV6-1 and TRBJ2-7, with TRBD1 identical over 10 bases. The germline gives CDR1 MNHNS, CDR2 SASEGT. J was trimmed by 3 bases and V by 1 base; bases with no gene match: 9. The CDR3 loop spans 17 amino acids. In DNA, the CDR3 is TGTGCCAGCAGTGAAGGATGGGACGGGACAGGGGTCTACGAGCAGTACTTC. Translating gives CASSEGWDGTGVYEQYF.

The chain combines TRBV28 with TRBJ1-1, with 7 bases fitting TRBD1. Germline V gene sequence: CDR1 MDHEN, CDR2 SYDVKM. The CDR3 extends over 17 amino acids. The ends lost 4 bases at V and 0 bases at J; junction bases unmatched: 11. The CDR3 spells CASSSANRGYMNTEAFF. The DNA of the CDR3 is TGTGCCAGCAGTTCAGCCAACAGGGGCTACATGAACACTGAAGCTTTCTTT.

The V gene is TRBV10-3, the J gene TRBJ2-7; no definite D call. This CDR3 has 13 residues. V lost 2 bases to trimming and J lost 5 bases, with 10 bases between them. Looked up from germline, CDR1 is ENHRY and CDR2 is SYGVKD. The DNA of the CDR3 is TGTGCCATCAGTGAGCGTTGGTCGGACGAGCAGTACTTC. Encoded protein: CAISERWSDEQYF.

For this clone: Other nucleotide sequences in the sample specify the same CDR3. The chain is built from TRBV7-9 and TRBJ1-2; 8 bases are a match to TRBD1. In germline, CDR1 is SEHNR, CDR2 FQNEAQ (reference sequence). The V and J ends lost 4 bases and 5 bases, in that order; junction bases with no gene match: 9. There are 15 residues in the CDR3. The CDR3 region is CASSSAGTGKYGYTF. The CDR3 bases are TGTGCCAGCAGCTCGGCCGGGACAGGAAAATATGGCTACACCTTC.

The chain combines TRBV29-1 with TRBJ2-7, with 8 bases that match TRBD2. The trim removed 7 bases at V and 5 bases at J, leaving 7 bases unmatched. Germline CDR1 is SQVTM and CDR2 is ANQGSEA. CDR3 length: 12 residues. CDR3 nucleotide sequence: TGCAGCGCCGGGACTAGTACGAACGAGCAGTACTTC. Translating gives CSAGTSTNEQYF.

A few counts support this clone. The chain recombines TRBV11-2 with TRBJ2-7; TRBD1 matches 8 bases. The CDR3 consists of 14 residues. Germline CDR1 is SGHAT and CDR2 is FQNNGV. The trim removed 2 bases at V and 7 bases at J, leaving 7 bases unmatched. The CDR3 DNA sequence: TGTGCCAGCAGCTTACAGGGGGCCTTGGGAGAGCAGTACTTC. Amino acid sequence: CASSLQGALGEQYF.

This CDR3 is CASRMSNTYEQYF. CDR3 sequence (DNA): TGTGCCAGCAGGATGTCTAACACCTACGAGCAGTACTTC. The V and J genes are TRBV25-1 and TRBJ2-7, with D unclear. Germline loops: CDR1 MGHDK, CDR2 SYGVNS. The V and J ends lost 6 bases and 2 bases respectively, with 11 bases between them. The CDR3 runs 13 residues.

CDR3 DNA: TGCGCCAGCAGCTTGGTTGGGCTAGCGGGAGTAAGGGAGACCCAGTACTTC. This translates into CASSLVGLAGVRETQYF. The genes are TRBV5-1 and TRBJ2-5; 10 bases agree with TRBD2. The CDR3 loop spans 17 amino acids. The V gene end was trimmed by 0 bases and the J gene end by 5 bases; junction bases not matched to a gene: 10. Germline lookup yields CDR1 SGHRS and CDR2 YFSETQ.

This clone was detected once. The chain has TRBV28 and TRBJ2-7, with 9 bases fitting TRBD1. The CDR3 is made up of 15 amino acids. Germline V gene data show CDR1 as MDHEN and CDR2 as SYDVKM. Germline trimming cut 7 bases from V and 3 bases from J; bases unmatched to any gene: 10. The CDR3 protein is CASTHAGTGLYEQYF. The CDR3 bases are TGTGCCAGCACCCACGCCGGGACAGGGCTCTACGAGCAGTACTTC.

The genes are TRBV7-6 and TRBJ2-7; 7 nucleotides align to TRBD1. Germline loops: CDR1 SGHVS, CDR2 FNYEAQ. Trimming took 3 bases from V and 5 from J; bases not matched to a gene: 4. The CDR3 is 13 amino acids. CDR3 residues: CASSLRQGNEQYF. CDR3 nucleotide sequence: TGTGCCAGCAGCTTGCGACAGGGTAACGAGCAGTACTTC.

The gene calls are TRBV11-2 and TRBJ2-7; 12 nucleotides match TRBD2. Germline CDR1 SGHAT, CDR2 FQNNGV. The ends lost 3 bases at V and 6 bases at J; junction bases unmatched: 3. The CDR3 is 14 residues long. The CDR3 region has the DNA TGTGCCAGCAGCTTCACTAGCGGGAGGAGCGAGCAGTACTTC. It encodes CASSFTSGRSEQYF.

V usage is TRBV19 and J usage is TRBJ2-1, with 11 bases aligning to TRBD2. The germline gives CDR1 LNHDA, CDR2 SQIVND (reference sequence). The CDR3 is made up of 19 amino acids. Unmatched junction bases numbered 13, after V lost 5 bases and J lost 1 base. Here the CDR3 reads CASSPAAGLAGGSYNEQFF. DNA of the CDR3: TGTGCCAGTAGTCCAGCCGCGGGGCTAGCGGGGGGATCCTACAATGAGCAGTTCTTC.

This chain links TRBV2 with TRBJ2-1; D unclear. V was cut by 6 bases and J by 6 bases, with 9 bases left in between. This CDR3 is 12 amino acids long. Germline CDR1 SNHLY, CDR2 FYNNEI. This chain's CDR3 is CASSGRLNEQFF. The CDR3, as DNA: TGTGCCAGCAGCGGCCGCCTCAATGAGCAGTTCTTC. Using reference TRBV2 and TRBJ2-1 for the parts outside the CDR3, the full variable domain is EPEVTQTPSHQVTQMGQEVILRCVPISNHLYFYWYRQILGQKVEFLVSFYNNEISEKSEIFDDQFSVERPDGSNFTLKIRSTKLEDSAMYFCASSGRLNEQFFGPGTRLTVL.

The J gene is TRBJ1-1, the V gene TRBV5-6, with D unresolved. The germline V and J ends were trimmed by 4 bases and 3 bases, with 10 bases remaining between them. Germline V gene data show CDR1 as SGHDT and CDR2 as YYEEEE. The CDR3 consists of 13 residues. CDR3 sequence (DNA): TGTGCCAGCAGCCTGAACAGATACACTGAAGCTTTCTTT. Translating gives CASSLNRYTEAFF.

The rearrangement uses TRBV5-1 and TRBJ2-5; a weak D match, TRBD2 (6 bases). The CDR3 has 16 residues. CDR1 and CDR2 (germline): SGHRS, YFSETQ. V lost 0 bases and J 9 bases, leaving 21 bases between the germline ends. The CDR3 reads CASSLGSGPSFGAQYF. DNA of the CDR3: TGCGCCAGCAGCTTGGGTAGCGGACCCTCTTTTGGAGCCCAGTACTTC. The whole variable domain, filled in from reference TRBV5-1 and TRBJ2-5, reads KAGVTQTPRYLIKTRGQQVTLSCSPISGHRSVSWYQQTPGQGLQFLFEYFSETQRNKGNFPGRFSGRQFSNSRSEMNVSTLELGDSALYLCASSLGSGPSFGAQYFGPGTRLLVL.

This clone was picked up one time. The rearrangement joins TRBV5-4 to TRBJ2-5; 8 bases map to TRBD1. CDR1 and CDR2 (germline): SGHNT, YYREEE (reference sequence). V was pared by 0 bases and J by 5 bases, with 9 bases of the junction left unmatched. The CDR3 consists of 16 residues. CDR3 protein: CASSLVVQGGLETQYF. In nucleotides, the CDR3 is TGTGCCAGCAGCTTGGTGGTACAGGGGGGTCTGGAGACCCAGTACTTC. The complete variable domain, with remaining parts taken from reference TRBV5-4 and TRBJ2-5, reads ETGVTQSPTHLIKTRGQQVTLRCSSQSGHNTVSWYQQALGQGPQFIFQYYREEENGRGNFPPRFSGLQFPNYSSELNVNALELDDSALYLCASSLVVQGGLETQYFGPGTRLLVL.

This clone was picked up one time. The CDR3 DNA is TGTGCCACCAAATCCCTAGCGGAGGACCAGGAGCAGTTCTTC. Amino acid sequence: CATKSLAEDQEQFF. The J gene is TRBJ2-1, the V gene TRBV6-4, with TRBD2 matching 7 bases. This CDR3 is 14 amino acids long. Germline V CDR1 and CDR2: MRHNA, SNTAGT. Trimming removed 10 bases from V and 10 bases from J; junction bases left unmatched: 16.

V gene TRBV10-1 combines with J gene TRBJ2-1; 10 positions agree with TRBD2. V trimming: 2 bases; J trimming: 10 bases; junction bases outside the gene matches: 8. Germline CDR1 and CDR2: WNHNN and SYGVQD (reference sequence). This CDR3 is built from 15 residues. The CDR3 reads CASSESLAGVGEQFF. The CDR3 DNA is TGCGCCAGCAGTGAGAGCCTAGCGGGAGTTGGGGAGCAGTTCTTC.

This chain uses TRBV6-5 with TRBJ1-1; D may be TRBD1 (6 bases). Germline V gene data show CDR1 as MNHEY and CDR2 as SVGAGI. The V end was cut by 6 bases, the J end by 4 bases, with 15 bases between. The CDR3 contains 14 residues. The chain's CDR3 is CASRLQGWVTEAFF. The CDR3 DNA is TGTGCCAGCAGATTACAGGGCTGGGTCACTGAAGCTTTCTTT.

This clone has just a few counts. The rearrangement joins TRBV15 to TRBJ2-7; D might be TRBD1 (6 bases). Germline CDR1 reads LNHNV; CDR2 reads YYDKDF (reference sequence). The CDR3 sequence is 14 residues long. The V and J ends lost 5 bases and 4 bases respectively, with 15 bases between them. In nucleotides, the CDR3 is TGTGCCACCAGCCGTAGGGCAGGGGATTACGAGCAGTACTTC. As protein: CATSRRAGDYEQYF.

There are a few counts of this clone. The same CDR3 is also encoded by other DNA sequences in this sample. This chain links TRBV14 with TRBJ2-3, with 9 nucleotides matching TRBD2. Trimming cost V 3 bases and J 1 base; bases outside gene matches: 2. Per germline, CDR1 SGHDN and CDR2 FVKESK. The CDR3 consists of 15 residues. The CDR3, as DNA: TGTGCCAGCAGCCACCGACTAGCGGGCACAGATACGCAGTATTTT. Amino acid sequence: CASSHRLAGTDTQYF.

The chain recombines TRBV7-6 with TRBJ2-3; TRBD2 matches at 8 bases. Germline CDR1 SGHVS, CDR2 FNYEAQ. This CDR3 is built from 15 residues. V shed 5 bases, J shed 7 bases, and the junction held 11 bases outside the gene matches. The CDR3 is CASSPLSTSGNTQYF. CDR3 nucleotide sequence: TGTGCCAGCAGCCCGCTGAGTACTAGCGGAAATACGCAGTATTTT. The variable domain in full, with the rest retrieved from reference TRBV7-6 and TRBJ2-3, is GAGVSQSPRYKVTKRGQDVALRCDPISGHVSLYWYRQALGQGPEFLTYFNYEAQQDKSGLPNDRFSAERPEGSISTLTIQRTEQRDSAMYRCASSPLSTSGNTQYFGPGTRLTVL.

The CDR3 DNA reads TGTGCCAGCTCCCCGAACGGGGACTCCTACGAGCAGTACTTC. As protein: CASSPNGDSYEQYF. The chain links TRBV18 to TRBJ2-7; TRBD2 is a possible D gene (5 bases). The CDR3 is 14 amino acids. Trimming pared 6 bases from V and 0 bases from J, leaving 12 bases between. CDR1 and CDR2 (germline): KGHSH, LQKENI. The whole variable domain, filled in from reference TRBV18 and TRBJ2-7, reads NAGVMQNPRHLVRRRGQEARLRCSPMKGHSHVYWYRQLPEEGLKFMVYLQKENIIDESGMPKERFSAEFPKEGPSILRIQQVVRGDSAAYFCASSPNGDSYEQYFGPGTRLTVT.

The chain uses TRBV5-1 and TRBJ2-3; no clear D. CDR3 length equals 12 residues. Germline lookup yields CDR1 SGHRS and CDR2 YFSETQ. Trimming removed 4 bases at V and 10 bases at J, with 13 bases between. The chain's CDR3 is CASSLLSGSQYF. CDR3 nucleotide sequence: TGCGCCAGCAGCCTCCTCTCGGGTTCGCAGTATTTT.

A single count supports this clone. This sequence joins TRBV7-2 and TRBJ2-1; 8 positions match TRBD2. This CDR3 is built from 15 residues. The V gene's germline CDR1 is SGHTA and CDR2 FQGNSA. V gave up 5 bases and J gave up 7 bases; unmatched junction bases: 10. The CDR3 reads CASSPQAGDWNEQFF. CDR3 bases: TGTGCCAGCAGCCCGCAAGCGGGAGATTGGAATGAGCAGTTCTTC.

The CDR3, as DNA: TGCGCCAGCAGCCGATATGAACAGGAGGAGAATGAGCAGTTCTTC. This translates into CASSRYEQEENEQFF. This chain links TRBV4-1 with TRBJ2-1, with D possibly being TRBD1 or TRBD2 (5 bases each). The CDR3 has 15 residues. V was trimmed by 4 bases and J by 7 bases, leaving 17 bases between them. Germline CDR1 and CDR2: MGHRA and YSYEKL.